This TCR beta chain was found in a study of CD8 T cells in ankylosing spondylitis. This clonotype occurred a few times. Its antigen is not identified. J lost 6 bases, V lost 5 bases, and 3 bases had no gene match. The CDR3 covers 13 residues. Quantitative 5'-RACE with molecular barcodes was used to make the TCR beta libraries. TCRdb re-called the 5' RACE reads with MiXCR, one entry per CDR3 protein. The data show roughly 38,000 distinct CDR3 sequences, about 15% seen once. Study results and limitations: The study identified a TCR beta motif of under ten highly homologous variants that appeared characteristic of ankylosing spondylitis blood. The study looked at matched synovial fluid samples from ankylosing spondylitis patients. Disease-linked clones were reported to be significantly enriched there.

This sequence originates from a male donor with ankylosing spondylitis or in good health (not recorded which). Material: blood. This rearrangement joins TRBV12-3 or TRBV12-4 to TRBJ2-2, with 7 bases identical to TRBD2. The CDR3 nucleotides are TGTGCCAGCAGTCCCCGGGAGGCCGGGGAGCTGTTTTTT. Translation: CASSPREAGELFF.